A selection of T cell receptor beta chains follows, all from one sample in a study of cytomegalovirus exposure and HLA in healthy donors. Profiled with immunoSEQ multiplex PCR; TCRdb holds only in-frame clones, not every one. The data hold some 130,000 clones, with around 83% observed a single time. Sequencing used PBMCs. The source is a human donor in good health. CDR3s include the opening cysteine and the closing phenylalanine or tryptophan. The D gene is left open where the match is weak.

cdr3_aa,cdr3_nt,d_call,v_call,j_call
CASTRGGNQPQHF,TGTGCCAGCACCCGGGGGGGCAATCAGCCCCAGCATTTT,NA,TRBV5-6,TRBJ1-5
CASSTGTGGSDTQYF,TGTGCCAGCAGCACCGGGACAGGGGGATCGGATACGCAGTATTTT,TRBD1,TRBV9,TRBJ2-3
CASSEAGGSNQPQHF,TGTGCCAGCAGTGAAGCGGGAGGTAGCAATCAGCCCCAGCATTTT,NA,TRBV6-4,TRBJ1-5
CASRQAGTSRETQYF,TGCGCCAGCAGGCAAGCCGGGACTAGTAGGGAGACCCAGTACTTC,TRBD2,TRBV4-1,TRBJ2-5
CASSLAKNIQYF,TGTGCCAGCAGCCTAGCCAAAAACATTCAGTACTTC,NA,TRBV7-2,TRBJ2-4
CASREHRARNSPLHF,TGTGCCAGTAGAGAACACAGGGCCAGGAATTCACCCCTCCACTTT,NA,TRBV19,TRBJ1-6
CASDTGLSNSPLHF,TGTGCCAGTGACACAGGGTTATCTAATTCACCCCTCCACTTT,NA,TRBV19,TRBJ1-6
CASGQSAEQYF,TGTGCCAGCGGACAGTCAGCCGAGCAGTACTTC,NA,TRBV6-5,TRBJ2-7
CASSPPARANYGYTF,TGTGCCAGCTCACCACCCGCCAGGGCCAACTATGGCTACACCTTC,NA,TRBV18,TRBJ1-2
CASRDNSYEQYF,TGTGCCAGCCGGGACAACTCCTACGAGCAGTACTTC,NA,TRBV2,TRBJ2-7
CLSTQDPANYGYTF,TGTCTGAGCACACAGGACCCAGCTAACTATGGCTACACCTTC,NA,TRBV7-9,TRBJ1-2